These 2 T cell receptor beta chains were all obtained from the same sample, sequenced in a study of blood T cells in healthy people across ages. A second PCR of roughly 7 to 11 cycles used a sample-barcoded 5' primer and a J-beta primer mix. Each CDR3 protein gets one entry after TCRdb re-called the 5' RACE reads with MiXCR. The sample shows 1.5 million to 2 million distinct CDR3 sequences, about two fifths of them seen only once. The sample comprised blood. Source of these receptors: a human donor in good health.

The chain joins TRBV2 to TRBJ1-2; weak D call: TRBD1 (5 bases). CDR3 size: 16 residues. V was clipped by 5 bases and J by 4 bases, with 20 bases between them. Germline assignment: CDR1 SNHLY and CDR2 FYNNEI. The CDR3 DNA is TGTGCCAGCAGTCCGCTCCCCAGGGTCCTAACCTATGGCTACACCTTC. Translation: CASSPLPRVLTYGYTF. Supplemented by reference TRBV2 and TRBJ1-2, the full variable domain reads EPEVTQTPSHQVTQMGQEVILRCVPISNHLYFYWYRQILGQKVEFLVSFYNNEISEKSEIFDDQFSVERPDGSNFTLKIRSTKLEDSAMYFCASSPLPRVLTYGYTFGSGTRLTVV.

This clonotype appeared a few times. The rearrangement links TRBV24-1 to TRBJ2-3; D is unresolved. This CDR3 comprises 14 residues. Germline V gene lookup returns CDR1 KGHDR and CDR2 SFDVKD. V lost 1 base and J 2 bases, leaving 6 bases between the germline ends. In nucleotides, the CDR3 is TGTGCCACCAGTGATTTTGGAGACACAGATACGCAGTATTTT. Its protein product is CATSDFGDTDTQYF.